A selection of T cell receptor beta chains follows, all from one sample in a study of breast tumors, draining lymph nodes, adjacent tissues. TCRdb re-analysed the multiplex PCR reads in MiXCR, keeping a single row per CDR3 protein. The sample includes about 300,000 distinct CDR3 sequences, over 25% seen only once; the top ten take 0.85% to 1.3%. The specimen sequenced was axillary lymph node tissue. The receptors were sampled from a female donor with breast cancer. Some clones in this sample may be carry-over from other donors' samples. Each CDR3 is given with its conserved first and last residue. Each record gives: V gene, J gene, CDR3 protein.

>TRBV28|TRBJ2-7
CASSLAQGLYEQYF
>TRBV3-1|TRBJ2-1
CASSPGQGWGDEQFF
>TRBV6-1|TRBJ1-5
CASRRGQGNNQPQHF
>TRBV20-1|TRBJ2-1
CSAIDYAEQFF
>TRBV7-8|TRBJ2-5
CASSPGAGHGETQYF
>TRBV20-1|TRBJ1-6
CSARERDRGSPLHF
>TRBV11-2|TRBJ1-3
CASSFPEQPGTIYF
>TRBV11-2|TRBJ2-5
CASSSLAGAPETQYF
>TRBV19|TRBJ2-3
CASSQGAPEDTQYF
>TRBV7-8|TRBJ2-1
CASSLDDRGLPHEQFF
>TRBV7-9|TRBJ2-1
CASSPARTSGRGDEQFF
>TRBV19|TRBJ2-5
CASSIWGPEKAKETQYF
>TRBV19|TRBJ1-4
CASSIRGPSGEKLFF
>TRBV30|TRBJ2-3
CAWSLGSSGDTQYF
>TRBV12-3/TRBV12-4|TRBJ1-5
CASRFSGFNQPQHF
>TRBV11-3|TRBJ2-5
CASSPPGAGAGGTQYF
>TRBV19|TRBJ1-2
CASSKGQGTSYGYTF
>TRBV7-8|TRBJ2-7
CASSLAQGAEYEQYF
>TRBV29-1|TRBJ1-1
CSVGGERGFFTEAFF
>TRBV7-9|TRBJ2-1
CASSPDYSEQFF
>TRBV19|TRBJ1-4
CASSGTGAGEKLFF
>TRBV29-1|TRBJ2-5
CSAGGTGGAETQYF
>TRBV20-1|TRBJ2-1
CSASGVSHNGQFF
>TRBV5-1|TRBJ2-6
CASSWAPGQGAGANVLTF
>TRBV7-2|TRBJ2-3
CASSLVAGGGDTQYF
>TRBV25-1|TRBJ1-5
CAAPGRINQPQHF
>TRBV7-7|TRBJ2-2
CASSFAGVNTGELFF
>TRBV20-1|TRBJ2-7
CSARDLGGTLRCEQYF
>TRBV5-8|TRBJ2-3
CASSKKLARTDTQYF
>TRBV20-1|TRBJ2-1
CSATPRTSNEQFF
>TRBV4-3|TRBJ1-6
CASSLTPQAYNSPLHF
>TRBV3-1|TRBJ2-7
CASSQDFPRVPSSYEQYF
>TRBV7-7|TRBJ2-2
CASGTGKAGELFF
>TRBV5-6|TRBJ2-1
CASRPSASSSYNEQFF
>TRBV6-1|TRBJ2-5
CASSDTGAYQETQYF
>TRBV2|TRBJ1-5
CASSADRYSNQPQHF